This entry is about one T cell receptor (beta chain). The sample is drawn from a study of T cell responses to AZD1222 COVID-19 vaccine. The CDR3 covers 14 residues. Trimming left V 5 bases short and J 1 base short, with 11 bases between. Germline values: CDR1 SEHNR, CDR2 FQNEAQ (reference sequence). Produced via immunoSEQ multiplex PCR; TCRdb's table is partial and in-frame only. Here the sample spans 150,000 to 200,000 clones, over 80% being singletons. The sample here was peripheral blood, taken on day 0 of AZD1222 vaccination. The source of this sequence is an adult in good health. The gene calls are TRBV7-9 and TRBJ1-1; D is unclear. CDR3 amino acids: CASSLMGRNTEAFF. DNA of the CDR3: TGTGCCAGCAGCCTAATGGGTAGGAACACTGAAGCTTTCTTT.